Below, 10 T cell receptor beta chains from the same sample are listed, as sequenced in a study of CD8 T cells in ankylosing spondylitis. A single record per CDR3 protein comes from TCRdb applying MiXCR to the 5' RACE reads. Altogether roughly 91,000 distinct CDR3 sequences are present, roughly 8% being singletons, with the ten largest covering about 9.6%. The sample was blood, either unsorted or a sorted T cell fraction (not recorded which). These receptors were taken from a male donor with ankylosing spondylitis or in good health (not recorded which).

The sample holds many counts of this clonotype. J is TRBJ2-3 and V is TRBV29-1; D is uncertain. V was clipped by 4 bases and J by 0 bases, with 11 bases between them. CDR1 is SQVTM, CDR2 ANQGSEA, per germline. The CDR3 totals 14 residues. CDR3 in amino acids: CSVATYASTDTQYF. The CDR3 DNA reads as TGCAGCGTTGCTACTTATGCTAGCACAGATACGCAGTATTTT.

This clonotype was observed many times. The V and J genes are TRBV5-6 and TRBJ2-7; no clear D gene. Germline V gives CDR1 SGHDT, CDR2 YYEEEE. Trimming cost V 1 base and J 2 bases, with 7 bases left between them. The CDR3 runs 13 residues. CDR3 residues: CASSLKAAYEQYF. As DNA, the CDR3 is TGTGCCAGCAGCTTGAAGGCTGCCTACGAGCAGTACTTC.

This clonotype was observed at least ten times. The genes are TRBV10-2 and TRBJ2-3; 9 nucleotides line up with TRBD1. V shed 7 bases and J 0 bases; nucleotides not matched to a gene: 5. This CDR3 comprises 15 residues. In germline, CDR1 is WSHSY, CDR2 SAAADI. The CDR3 nucleotides are TGCGCCAGCAATAGGGACAGGGCAAGCACAGATACGCAGTATTTT. It encodes CASNRDRASTDTQYF.

This clonotype was counted many times. The chain has TRBV5-1 and TRBJ2-3; TRBD1 matches 9 bases. CDR3 size: 14 residues. The germline V gene has CDR1 SGHRS and CDR2 YFSETQ. The junction had 3 bases not matched to a gene; V was cut back by 3 bases and J by 4 bases. The CDR3 bases are TGCGCCAGCAGCTACCGGGACAGGGCAGATACGCAGTATTTT. It yields the protein CASSYRDRADTQYF.

This clonotype was recorded at least ten times. The chain combines TRBV12-3 or TRBV12-4 with TRBJ2-1, with a weak D call TRBD2 (6 bases). The CDR3 is made up of 13 amino acids. The V end lost 2 bases, the J end lost 4 bases, and 6 bases lay between the germline ends. The CDR3 spells CASSLREYNEQFF. The CDR3 region has the DNA TGTGCCAGCAGTTTACGGGAGTACAATGAGCAGTTCTTC.

This clonotype came up many times. The rearrangement links TRBV4-3 to TRBJ2-7; tentative D call: TRBD1 (6 bases). CDR1 is LGHNA, CDR2 YSLEER, per germline. With 4 bases removed from V and 2 bases from J, the gap between germline ends came to 18 bases. CDR3 size: 16 residues. This chain's CDR3 is CASSRQRQAVPYEQYF. CDR3 sequence (DNA): TGCGCCAGCAGCCGCCAACGACAGGCCGTCCCCTACGAGCAGTACTTC.

In its sample, this clonotype was seen many times. The V gene is TRBV29-1, the J gene TRBJ1-1; 7 bases agree with TRBD1. The CDR3 loop spans 13 amino acids. Germline CDR1 is SQVTM and CDR2 is ANQGSEA. V shed 4 bases and J 6 bases; nucleotides not matched to a gene: 8. The CDR3 loop is CSVVRGRASEAFF. CDR3 sequence (DNA): TGCAGCGTTGTAAGGGGGCGCGCCTCTGAAGCTTTCTTT.

Details on this clonotype: A single base separates this from a much larger clone, so it may be a read error. This chain joins TRBV10-3 and TRBJ1-1; possibly TRBD1 for D (5 bases). CDR1 is ENHRY, CDR2 SYGVKD, per germline. The CDR3 totals 15 residues. The CDR3 DNA sequence: TGTGCCACCAGTGAAGGGGTCTCCCGAGGGACTGAAGCTTTCTTT. It yields the protein CATSEGVSRGTEAFF.

This clonotype appeared many times. The rearrangement uses TRBV5-6 and TRBJ2-2; perhaps TRBD2 as D (6 bases). Germline lookup yields CDR1 SGHDT and CDR2 YYEEEE. The CDR3 extends over 15 amino acids. Between the trimmed V and J ends, which lost 2 bases and 3 bases, there was a span of 11 bases. The CDR3 coding sequence is TGTGCCAGCAGCTTTCCGGGACTTTACACCGGGGAGCTGTTTTTT. This encodes CASSFPGLYTGELFF.

This clonotype has more than one count but fewer than ten. One end of the junction is discordant with germline, which a read error may explain. The chain employs TRBV7-9 and TRBJ1-1; maybe TRBD1 (6 bases). This CDR3 contains 14 residues. From germline, CDR1 is SEHNR and CDR2 FQNEAQ (reference sequence). CDR3 in DNA: TGTGCCAGCGGCTTTGGACAGATGAACACTGAAGCTTTCTTT. Amino acids: CASGFGQMNTEAFF.